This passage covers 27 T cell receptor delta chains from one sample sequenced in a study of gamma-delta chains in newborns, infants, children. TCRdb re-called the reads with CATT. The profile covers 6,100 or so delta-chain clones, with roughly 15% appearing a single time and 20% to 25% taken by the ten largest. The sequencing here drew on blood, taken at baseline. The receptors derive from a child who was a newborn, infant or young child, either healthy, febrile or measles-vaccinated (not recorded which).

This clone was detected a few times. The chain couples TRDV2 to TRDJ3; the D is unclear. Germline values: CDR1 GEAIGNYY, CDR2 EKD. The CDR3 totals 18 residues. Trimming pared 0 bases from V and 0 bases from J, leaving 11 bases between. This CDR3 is CACDTCGPTSWDTRQMFF. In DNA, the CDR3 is TGTGCCTGTGACACCTGCGGGCCCACCTCCTGGGACACCCGACAGATGTTTTTC.

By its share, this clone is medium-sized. CDR3 in DNA: TGTGCCTGTGACACTGGGGGAATGACAGCACAACTCTTCTTT. This codes for CACDTGGMTAQLFF. This rearrangement joins TRDV2 to TRDJ2; 7 bases are shared with TRDD3. The length of the CDR3 is 14 residues. CDR1 GEAIGNYY and CDR2 EKD come from the germline V gene. V shed 1 base, J shed 3 bases, and the junction held 1 base outside the gene matches.

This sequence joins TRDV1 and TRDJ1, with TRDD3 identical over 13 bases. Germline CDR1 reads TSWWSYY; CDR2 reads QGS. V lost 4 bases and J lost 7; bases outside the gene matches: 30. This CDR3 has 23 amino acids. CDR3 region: CALGAGYPTFLLNYWGIRTKLIF. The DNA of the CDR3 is TGTGCTCTTGGGGCCGGATACCCCACCTTCCTACTAAACTACTGGGGGATACGGACTAAACTCATCTTT.

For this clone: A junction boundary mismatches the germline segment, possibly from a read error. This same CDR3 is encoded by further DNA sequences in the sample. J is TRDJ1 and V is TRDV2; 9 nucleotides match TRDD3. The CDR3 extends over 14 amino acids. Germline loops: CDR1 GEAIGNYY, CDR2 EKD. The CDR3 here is CACDVLGETDKLIF. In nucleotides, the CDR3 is TGTGCCTGTGACGTACTGGGGGAGACCGATAAGCTCATCTTT.

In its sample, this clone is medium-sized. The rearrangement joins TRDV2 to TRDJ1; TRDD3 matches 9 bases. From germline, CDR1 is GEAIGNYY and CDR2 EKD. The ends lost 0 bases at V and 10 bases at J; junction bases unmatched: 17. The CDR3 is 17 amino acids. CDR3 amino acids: CACDTLPTGGEPLRLIF. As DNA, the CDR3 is TGTGCCTGTGACACCTTACCTACTGGGGGAGAGCCTTTGAGACTCATCTTT.

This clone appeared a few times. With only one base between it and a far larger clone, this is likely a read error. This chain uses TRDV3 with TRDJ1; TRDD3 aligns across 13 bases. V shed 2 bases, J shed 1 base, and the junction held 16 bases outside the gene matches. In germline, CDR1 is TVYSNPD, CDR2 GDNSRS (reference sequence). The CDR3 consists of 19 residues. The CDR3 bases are TGTGCCTTTGCCCCCCTTCCTACTGGGGGATACGGGGTCACCGATAAACTCATCTTT. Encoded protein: CAFAPLPTGGYGVTDKLIF.

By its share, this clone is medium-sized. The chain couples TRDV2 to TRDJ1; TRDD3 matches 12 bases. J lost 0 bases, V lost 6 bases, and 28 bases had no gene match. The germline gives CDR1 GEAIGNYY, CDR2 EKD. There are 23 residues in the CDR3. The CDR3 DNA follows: TGTGCCTGTCGAAGCGGTGGTAAGGTACTGGGGGATACCTGGTCCCAGTACACCGATAAACTCATCTTT. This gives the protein CACRSGGKVLGDTWSQYTDKLIF.

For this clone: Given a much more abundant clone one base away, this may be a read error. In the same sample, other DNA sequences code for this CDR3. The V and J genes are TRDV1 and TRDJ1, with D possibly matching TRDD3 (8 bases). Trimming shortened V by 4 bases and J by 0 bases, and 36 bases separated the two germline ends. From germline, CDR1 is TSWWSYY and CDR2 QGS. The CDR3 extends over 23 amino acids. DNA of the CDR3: TGTGCTCTTGGGGGTACTAGCCCCTTCCTTCGACGCTGGGGGACTGCGTACACCGATAAACTCATCTTT. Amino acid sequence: CALGGTSPFLRRWGTAYTDKLIF.

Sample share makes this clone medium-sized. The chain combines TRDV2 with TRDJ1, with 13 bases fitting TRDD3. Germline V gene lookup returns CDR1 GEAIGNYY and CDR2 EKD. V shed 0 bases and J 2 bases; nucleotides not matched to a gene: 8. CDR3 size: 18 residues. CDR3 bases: TGTGCCTGTGACACCGCGTACTGGGGGATACGCGAAACCGATAAACTCATCTTT. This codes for CACDTAYWGIRETDKLIF.

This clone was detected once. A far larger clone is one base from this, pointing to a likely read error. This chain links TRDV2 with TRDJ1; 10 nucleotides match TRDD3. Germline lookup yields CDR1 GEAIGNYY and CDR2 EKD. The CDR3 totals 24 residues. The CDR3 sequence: CACDTLSFPTAIMGDTSYTVKLIF. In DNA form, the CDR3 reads TGTGCCTGTGACACCCTGAGCTTTCCTACGGCGATAATGGGGGATACTTCGTACACCGTTAAACTCATCTTT.

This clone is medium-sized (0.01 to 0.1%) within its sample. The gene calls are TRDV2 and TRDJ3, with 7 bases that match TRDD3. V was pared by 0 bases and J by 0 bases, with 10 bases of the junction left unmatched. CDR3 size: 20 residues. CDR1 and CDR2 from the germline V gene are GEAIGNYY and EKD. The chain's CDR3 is CACDTLTGDASSWDTRQMFF. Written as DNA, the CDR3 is TGTGCCTGTGACACCCTAACGGGGGATGCGAGCTCCTGGGACACCCGACAGATGTTTTTC.

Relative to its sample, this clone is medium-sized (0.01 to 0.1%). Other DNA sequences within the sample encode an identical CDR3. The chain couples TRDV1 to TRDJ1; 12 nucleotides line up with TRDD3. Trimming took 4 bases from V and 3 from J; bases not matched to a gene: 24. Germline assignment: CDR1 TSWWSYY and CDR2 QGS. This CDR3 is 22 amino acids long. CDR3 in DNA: TGTGCTCTTGGGGGGACGGCCTTCCTACGTTTTGGCTGGGGGATACGCGCCGATAAACTCATCTTT. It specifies CALGGTAFLRFGWGIRADKLIF.

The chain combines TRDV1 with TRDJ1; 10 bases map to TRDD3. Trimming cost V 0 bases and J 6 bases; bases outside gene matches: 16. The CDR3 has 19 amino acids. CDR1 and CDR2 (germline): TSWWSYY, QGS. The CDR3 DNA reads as TGTGCTCTTGGGGAACTACCCTCCCTATTTGAACTGGGGGATTATAAACTCATCTTT. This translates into CALGELPSLFELGDYKLIF.

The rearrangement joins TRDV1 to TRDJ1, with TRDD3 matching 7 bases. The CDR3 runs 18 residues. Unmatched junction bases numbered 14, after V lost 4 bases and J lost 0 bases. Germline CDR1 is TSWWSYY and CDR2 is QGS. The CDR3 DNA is TGTGCTCTTGGGGGAGTTGGTTTCTGGGGGTCCAACACCGATAAACTCATCTTT. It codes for CALGGVGFWGSNTDKLIF.

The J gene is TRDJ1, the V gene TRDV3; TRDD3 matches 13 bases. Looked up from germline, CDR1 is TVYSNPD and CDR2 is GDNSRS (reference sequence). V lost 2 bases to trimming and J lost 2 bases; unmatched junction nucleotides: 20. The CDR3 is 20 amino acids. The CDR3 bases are TGTGCCTTTGCCCCCCTTCCTACTGGGGGATACGCTGGGGGAACCGATAAACTCATCTTT. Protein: CAFAPLPTGGYAGGTDKLIF.

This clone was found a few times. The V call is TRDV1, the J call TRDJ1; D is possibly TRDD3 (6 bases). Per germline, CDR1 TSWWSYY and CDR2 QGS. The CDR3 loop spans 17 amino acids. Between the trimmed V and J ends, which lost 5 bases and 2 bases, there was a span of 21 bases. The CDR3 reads CALGNRHLWGLTDKLIF. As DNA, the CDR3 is TGTGCTCTTGGGAACCGCCACTTGTGGGGGCTAACCGATAAACTCATCTTT.

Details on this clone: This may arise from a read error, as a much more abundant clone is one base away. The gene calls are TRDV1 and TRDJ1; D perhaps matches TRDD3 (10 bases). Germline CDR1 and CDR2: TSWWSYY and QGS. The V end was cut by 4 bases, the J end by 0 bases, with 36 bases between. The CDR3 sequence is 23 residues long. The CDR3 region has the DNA TGTGCTCTTGGGGCGGCAAAGACGGCCTTCCTACGGGGGATACGCCTCTACACCGATAAACTCATCTTT. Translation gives CALGAAKTAFLRGIRLYTDKLIF.

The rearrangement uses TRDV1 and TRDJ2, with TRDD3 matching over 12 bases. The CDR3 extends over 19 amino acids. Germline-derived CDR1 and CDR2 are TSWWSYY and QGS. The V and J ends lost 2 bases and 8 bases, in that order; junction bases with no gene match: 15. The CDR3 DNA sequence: TGTGCTCTTGGGGAAATGTTCCCTACCTTCACTGGGGGATACGCACAACTCTTCTTT. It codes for CALGEMFPTFTGGYAQLFF.

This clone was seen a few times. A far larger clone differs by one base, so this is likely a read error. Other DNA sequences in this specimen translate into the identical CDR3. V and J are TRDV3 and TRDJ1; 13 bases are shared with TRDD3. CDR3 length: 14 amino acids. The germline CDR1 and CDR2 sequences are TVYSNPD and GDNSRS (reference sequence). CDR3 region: CASTGGYDPDKLIF. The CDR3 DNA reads TGCGCCTCAACTGGGGGATACGACCCCGATAAACTCATCTTT.

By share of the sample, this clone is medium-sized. CDR3 bases: TGTGCCTGTGACACGGTGAAACTGGGGGATACCCGGGGGAACACCGATAAACTCATCTTT. It codes for CACDTVKLGDTRGNTDKLIF. The chain links TRDV2 to TRDJ1; 12 bases line up with TRDD3. In germline, CDR1 is GEAIGNYY, CDR2 EKD. Trimming cost V 1 base and J 0 bases; bases outside gene matches: 14. The CDR3 covers 20 residues.

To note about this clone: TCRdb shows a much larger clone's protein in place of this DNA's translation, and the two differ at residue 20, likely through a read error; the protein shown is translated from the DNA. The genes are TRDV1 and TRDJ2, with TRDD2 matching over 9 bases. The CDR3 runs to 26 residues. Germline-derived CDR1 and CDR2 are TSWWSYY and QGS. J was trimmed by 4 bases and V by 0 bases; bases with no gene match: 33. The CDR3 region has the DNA TGTGCTCTTGGGGAACTTTCCCCGTCCTTCCTACGTGGTGTGGGGGACCGATACGCTTCGACAGCACAACTCTTCTTT. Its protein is CALGELSPSFLRGVGDRYASTAQLFF.

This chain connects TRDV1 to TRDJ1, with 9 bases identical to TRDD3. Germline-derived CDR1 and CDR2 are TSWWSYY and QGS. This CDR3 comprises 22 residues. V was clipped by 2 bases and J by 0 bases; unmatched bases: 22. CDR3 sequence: CALGESGPSPLTGGLYTDKLIF. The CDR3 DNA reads TGTGCTCTTGGGGAATCGGGGCCTTCCCCTCTTACTGGGGGACTGTACACCGATAAACTCATCTTT.

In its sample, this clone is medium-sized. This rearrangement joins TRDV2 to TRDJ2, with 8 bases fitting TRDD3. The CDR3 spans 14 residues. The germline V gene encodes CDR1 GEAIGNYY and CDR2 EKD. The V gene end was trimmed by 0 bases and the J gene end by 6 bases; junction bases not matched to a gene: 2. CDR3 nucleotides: TGTGCCTGTGACACCGTACTGGGGGCAGCACAACTCTTCTTT. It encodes CACDTVLGAAQLFF.

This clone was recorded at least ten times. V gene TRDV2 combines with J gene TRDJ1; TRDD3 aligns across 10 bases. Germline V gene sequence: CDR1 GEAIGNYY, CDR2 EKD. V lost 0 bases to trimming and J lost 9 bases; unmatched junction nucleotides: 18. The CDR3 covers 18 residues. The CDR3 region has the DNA TGTGCCTGTGACACCGTGAGCGACTGGGGGATCCTATCAAAGGAACTCATCTTT. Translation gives CACDTVSDWGILSKELIF.

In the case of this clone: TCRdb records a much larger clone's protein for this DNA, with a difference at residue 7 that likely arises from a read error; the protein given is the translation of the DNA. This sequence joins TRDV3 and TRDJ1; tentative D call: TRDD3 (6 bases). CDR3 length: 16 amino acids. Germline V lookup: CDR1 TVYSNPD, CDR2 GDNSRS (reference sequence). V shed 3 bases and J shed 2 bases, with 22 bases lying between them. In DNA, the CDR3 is TGTGCCTTCCGGGGGGGGCACTGGGCTGGAACCGATAAACTCATCTTT. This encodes CAFRGGHWAGTDKLIF.

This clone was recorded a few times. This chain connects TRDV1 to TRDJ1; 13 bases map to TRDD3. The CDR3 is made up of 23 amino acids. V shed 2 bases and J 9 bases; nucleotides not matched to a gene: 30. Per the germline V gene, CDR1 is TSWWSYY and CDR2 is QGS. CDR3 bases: TGTGCTCTTGGGGAATCGGGTATTAGCGTGGCTCTACCTTTTTACTGGGGGATACGGGAACTCATCTTT. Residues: CALGESGISVALPFYWGIRELIF.

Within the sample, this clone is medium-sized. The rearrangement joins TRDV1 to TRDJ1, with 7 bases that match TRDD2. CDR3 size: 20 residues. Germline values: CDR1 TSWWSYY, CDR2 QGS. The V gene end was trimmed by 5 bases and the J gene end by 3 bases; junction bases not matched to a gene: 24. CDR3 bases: TGTGCTCTTGGGACCACTCGAGGGGTCCTTCCTGAGAGGGATCCCGATAAACTCATCTTT. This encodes CALGTTRGVLPERDPDKLIF.